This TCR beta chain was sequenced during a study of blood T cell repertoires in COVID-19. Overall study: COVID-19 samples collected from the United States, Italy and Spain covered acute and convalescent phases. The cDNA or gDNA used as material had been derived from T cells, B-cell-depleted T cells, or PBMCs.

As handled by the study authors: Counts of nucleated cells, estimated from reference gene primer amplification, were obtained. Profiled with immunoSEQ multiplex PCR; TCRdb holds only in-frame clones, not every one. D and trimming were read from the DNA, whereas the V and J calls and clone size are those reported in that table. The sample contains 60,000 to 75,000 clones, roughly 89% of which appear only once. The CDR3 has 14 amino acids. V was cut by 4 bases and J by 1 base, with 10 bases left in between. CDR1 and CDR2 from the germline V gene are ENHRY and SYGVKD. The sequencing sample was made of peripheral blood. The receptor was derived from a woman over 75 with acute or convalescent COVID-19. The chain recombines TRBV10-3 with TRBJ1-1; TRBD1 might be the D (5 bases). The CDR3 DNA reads TGTGCCATCAGTGCCCAGCAGGGGAACACTGAAGCTTTCTTT. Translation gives CAISAQQGNTEAFF.